The rows below give T cell receptor beta chains drawn from one sample of a study of shared clonotypes between healthy human individuals. Data came from immunoSEQ multiplex PCR; TCRdb stores just in-frame clones and leaves some out. The sample includes about 1 million clones, under 80% of them seen just once. Sequencing was performed on memory CD4+ T cells sorted from blood. These receptors originate from a man in his late teens or twenties in good health. CDR3s include the opening cysteine and the closing phenylalanine or tryptophan. A D gene is named only where the DNA matches it firmly. Size is omitted from some rows. Given values are once, few, many or a class for expanded clones.

CDR3 protein,CDR3 DNA,J gene,D gene,V gene,clone size
CASSGLAGVEQFF,TGTGCCAGCAGTGGACTAGCGGGAGTTGAGCAGTTCTTC,TRBJ2-1,TRBD2,TRBV2,NA
CASTSIRGQGINEQYF,TGTGCCAGCACATCAATCCGGGGACAGGGTATCAACGAGCAGTACTTC,TRBJ2-7,TRBD1,TRBV6-6,NA
CASSLGRDSETQYF,TGCGCCAGCAGCTTGGGACGAGACTCGGAGACCCAGTACTTC,TRBJ2-5,NA,TRBV5-1,NA
CASSQSGQGFNEKLFF,TGTGCCAGCAGCCAATCGGGACAGGGCTTTAATGAAAAACTGTTTTTT,TRBJ1-4,TRBD1,TRBV14,NA
CARPGFEETQYF,TGCGCCAGGCCGGGATTCGAAGAGACCCAGTACTTC,TRBJ2-5,NA,TRBV10-1,NA
CASLPAQNTGELFF,TGTGCCAGTCTGCCGGCCCAGAACACCGGGGAGCTGTTTTTT,TRBJ2-2,NA,TRBV19,NA
CASGTNTGELFF,TGTGCCAGCGGCACGAACACCGGGGAGCTGTTTTTT,TRBJ2-2,NA,TRBV28,NA
CASSDRADYGYTF,TGTGCCAGCAGTGACAGGGCGGACTATGGCTACACCTTC,TRBJ1-2,NA,TRBV2,NA
CASSLETGASYGYTF,TGCGCCAGCAGCTTGGAAACAGGGGCGAGCTATGGCTACACCTTC,TRBJ1-2,TRBD1,TRBV5-1,NA
CASSTGSHPSTDTQYF,TGTGCCAGTAGTACCGGCAGCCATCCTAGCACAGATACGCAGTATTTT,TRBJ2-3,NA,TRBV19,NA
CAISESFGQGNTEAFF,TGTGCCATCAGTGAGTCCTTTGGACAGGGTAACACTGAAGCTTTCTTT,TRBJ1-1,TRBD1,TRBV10-3,NA
CASSVDQLEGTEAFF,TGTGCCAGCAGCGTAGACCAGCTAGAGGGGACTGAAGCTTTCTTT,TRBJ1-1,NA,TRBV9,NA
CASKGSRGGYEQYF,TGTGCCAGCAAGGGTTCCAGGGGGGGCTACGAGCAGTACTTC,TRBJ2-7,NA,TRBV6-5,NA
CASSPGRDTEAFF,TGTGCCAGCAGCCCGGGAAGGGACACTGAAGCTTTCTTT,TRBJ1-1,NA,TRBV11-3,NA
CASSLPRVRSTDTQYF,TGCGCCAGCAGCTTGCCCCGGGTAAGATCCACAGATACGCAGTATTTT,TRBJ2-3,NA,TRBV5-1,NA
CASSKTDTQYF,TGTGCCAGTAGTAAGACAGATACGCAGTATTTT,TRBJ2-3,NA,TRBV19,few
CASSEAGTGGQKLFF,TGTGCCAGCAGTGAAGCAGGAACAGGGGGCCAAAAACTGTTTTTT,TRBJ1-4,TRBD1,TRBV2,few
CASSTLAGGGETQYF,TGTGCCAGCAGCACCTTAGCGGGTGGGGGGGAGACCCAGTACTTC,TRBJ2-5,TRBD2,TRBV4-2,NA
CASRAGLAGGEQYF,TGTGCCAGCAGAGCGGGACTAGCGGGCGGCGAGCAGTACTTC,TRBJ2-7,TRBD2,TRBV5-4,NA
CASSIMDSYYGYTF,TGTGCCAGCAGCATAATGGACAGTTACTATGGCTACACCTTC,TRBJ1-2,NA,TRBV7-9,NA
CASTTGTADFYGYTF,TGTGCCAGTACAACCGGGACAGCCGATTTCTATGGCTACACCTTC,TRBJ1-2,TRBD1,TRBV6-6,few
CASSLETPGQVRYTEAFF,TGTGCCAGCAGCTTGGAAACACCGGGACAGGTCAGGTACACTGAAGCTTTCTTT,TRBJ1-1,TRBD1,TRBV5-5,NA
CASRFTGVYEQYF,TGTGCCAGCAGGTTTACAGGGGTATACGAGCAGTACTTC,TRBJ2-7,TRBD1,TRBV7-2,NA
CASRVQLYSYEQYF,TGTGCCAGCAGGGTTCAGCTATACTCCTACGAGCAGTACTTC,TRBJ2-7,NA,TRBV2,NA
CASTEVSQINQPQHF,TGTGCCAGCACCGAAGTGTCGCAGATCAATCAGCCCCAGCATTTT,TRBJ1-5,NA,TRBV6-6,NA
CAISQETTYQETQYF,TGTGCCATCAGTCAGGAGACAACGTACCAAGAGACCCAGTACTTC,TRBJ2-5,NA,TRBV10-3,NA
CASSQGDANYGYTF,TGCGCCAGCAGCCAAGGAGACGCTAACTATGGCTACACCTTC,TRBJ1-2,NA,TRBV4-1,NA
CASSEKGAGNTEAFF,TGCGCCAGCAGTGAGAAAGGGGCAGGGAACACTGAAGCTTTCTTT,TRBJ1-1,NA,TRBV10-1,NA
CASSPRDLVNEQFF,TGTGCCTCATCCCCCAGGGACTTGGTCAATGAGCAGTTCTTC,TRBJ2-1,NA,TRBV30,NA
CASSLRDRGSPGDEKLFF,TGCGCCAGCAGCCTCCGGGACAGGGGTTCTCCGGGGGATGAAAAACTGTTTTTT,TRBJ1-4,TRBD1,TRBV4-1,NA
CAWSVTIRAVLYNEQFF,TGTGCCTGGAGCGTCACGATCCGGGCAGTTTTATACAATGAGCAGTTCTTC,TRBJ2-1,NA,TRBV30,NA
CAWSRDSGQAFF,TGTGCCTGGAGTCGGGACAGTGGGCAGGCTTTCTTT,TRBJ1-1,TRBD1,TRBV30,NA
CASSEPTGGEEKLFF,TGCGCCAGCAGTGAGCCTACAGGGGGCGAGGAAAAACTGTTTTTT,TRBJ1-4,TRBD1,TRBV10-2,NA
CASSWTLRETQYF,TGTGCCAGCAGCTGGACCCTAAGGGAGACCCAGTACTTC,TRBJ2-5,NA,TRBV5-5,NA
CASSLARTGGADTQYF,TGTGCCAGCAGCTTAGCTCGGACAGGGGGCGCGGATACGCAGTATTTT,TRBJ2-3,TRBD1,TRBV7-8,once
CASIFGQGNEQYF,TGTGCCAGCATCTTCGGACAGGGTAACGAGCAGTACTTC,TRBJ2-7,TRBD1,TRBV6-6,NA
CASSLEGDIRSPLHF,TGTGCCAGTAGTCTGGAGGGGGATATAAGATCACCCCTCCACTTT,TRBJ1-6,NA,TRBV19,NA
CASSQAGGGITDTQYF,TGTGCCAGCAGCCAGGCGGGCGGCGGCATCACAGATACGCAGTATTTT,TRBJ2-3,NA,TRBV14,NA
CSVSDSTGAEKLFF,TGCAGCGTTTCAGACAGTACAGGGGCTGAAAAACTGTTTTTT,TRBJ1-4,TRBD1,TRBV29-1,once
CASRSYGGGTEAFF,TGCGCCAGCAGGTCGTATGGGGGTGGAACTGAAGCTTTCTTT,TRBJ1-1,NA,TRBV4-3,NA
CASSHGQGLTYEQYF,TGCGCCAGCAGCCATGGACAGGGGTTAACCTACGAGCAGTACTTC,TRBJ2-7,TRBD1,TRBV4-1,NA
CAWSVLGRAQYF,TGTGCCTGGAGTGTATTAGGGCGGGCCCAGTACTTC,TRBJ2-5,NA,TRBV30,once
CASSYSTGKAKNIQYF,TGTGCCAGCAGTTACTCGACGGGGAAAGCCAAAAACATTCAGTACTTC,TRBJ2-4,NA,TRBV6-5,NA
CASSLGGEQYF,TGTGCCAGCAGTCTGGGCGGGGAGCAGTACTTC,TRBJ2-7,NA,TRBV27,NA
CASSPNGGEELFF,TGTGCCAGCTCACCGAACGGAGGAGAGGAGCTGTTTTTT,TRBJ2-2,NA,TRBV18,NA
CASNRGGRNTGELFF,TGTGCCAGCAACCGCGGGGGGCGGAACACCGGGGAGCTGTTTTTT,TRBJ2-2,TRBD2,TRBV25-1,NA
CASSPQDRYYEQYF,TGTGCCAGCAGTCCCCAGGACCGATATTACGAGCAGTACTTC,TRBJ2-7,NA,TRBV28,NA
CASSPDRASNQPQHF,TGTGCCAGCAGTCCGGACAGGGCTAGCAATCAGCCCCAGCATTTT,TRBJ1-5,TRBD1,TRBV6-5,NA
CASSSLLAGMETQYF,TGTGCCAGCAGTTCCCTCCTTGCAGGGATGGAGACCCAGTACTTC,TRBJ2-5,NA,TRBV27,few